This T cell receptor (beta chain) was observed in a study of T cells in Graves' hyperthyroidism and ophthalmopathy. Uncontrolled infections, other autoimmune diseases, pregnancy or lactation led to exclusion of patients. Fresh 10 ml peripheral blood yielded PBMCs. CDR3 size: 13 residues. Germline lookup yields CDR1 SGHTA and CDR2 FQGTGA. The V gene lost 2 bases and the J gene lost 7 bases, with 8 bases spanning the gap. This clonotype came up a few times. Its antigen is as yet unknown. TCR beta CDR3 regions were amplified from RNA. HTBI primers were employed in a first-round RT-PCR of the TCR CDR3. TCRdb itself ran the multiplex PCR reads through MiXCR, one entry per CDR3 protein. Among about half a million distinct CDR3 sequences listed, just under 20% were seen once. Study findings and constraints: From stable hyperthyroidism, ophthalmopathy was separated by a 13 V-J model.

The V gene is TRBV7-3, the J gene TRBJ1-4; D gene uncertain. The source is a man in his forties with Graves' ophthalmopathy. The source material was blood. CDR3 in DNA: TGTGCCAGCAGCTTATATCCGGGTGAAAAACTGTTTTTT. The encoded protein is CASSLYPGEKLFF.